The clone carrying this TCR beta chain was seen at least ten times. Its antigen remains unidentified. This record comes from a study of T cells in Graves' hyperthyroidism and ophthalmopathy. Study background: It was at initial diagnosis, before any treatment, that peripheral blood was collected.

Findings and limits, study-wide: From stable hyperthyroidism, ophthalmopathy was set apart by a 13 V-J model.

Looked up from germline, CDR1 is SGHRS and CDR2 is YFSETQ. The CDR3 runs 12 residues. Trimming removed 4 bases at V and 6 bases at J, with 9 bases between. There were TCR beta CDR3 regions amplified from RNA transcripts. HTBI primers were used for first-round RT-PCR of the TCR CDR3. Using its own MiXCR run on the multiplex PCR reads, TCRdb lists one record per CDR3 protein. The sample has hundreds of thousands of distinct CDR3 sequences, around 20% seen once. Sequenced material: blood. This chain uses TRBV5-1 with TRBJ2-3; no reliable D call. The source of this sequence is a man aged 35 to 55 with Graves' ophthalmopathy. The CDR3 sequence is CASSPFRDTQYF. The CDR3, as DNA: TGCGCCAGCAGCCCCTTTCGGGATACGCAGTATTTT. Variable domain in full (rest from reference TRBV5-1 and TRBJ2-3): KAGVTQTPRYLIKTRGQQVTLSCSPISGHRSVSWYQQTPGQGLQFLFEYFSETQRNKGNFPGRFSGRQFSNSRSEMNVSTLELGDSALYLCASSPFRDTQYFGPGTRLTVL.